This T cell receptor beta chain was sequenced for a study of T cell responses to AZD1222 COVID-19 vaccine. Profiling relied on immunoSEQ multiplex PCR, and the TCRdb table lists in-frame clones only, not all of them. The top ten clones hold roughly 50% of a sample with some 79,000 clones, 60% to 85% of them seen once. Regarding this clone: Its antigen is unknown.

Second doses were pooled across both intervals (about 4 or about 12 weeks). This CDR3 is built from 14 residues. The germline V gene has CDR1 SGHTA and CDR2 FQGNSA. Trimming pared 3 bases from V and 7 bases from J, leaving 12 bases between. The study's findings and limits: Close to half of all spike-specific TCRs reportedly target regions of the variants that are unmutated.

The starting material was peripheral blood, obtained 28 days after the second AZD1222 dose. The origin of this receptor is an adult who received the AZD1222 COVID-19 vaccine. The V and J genes are TRBV7-2 and TRBJ2-2; possible D gene TRBD1, 5 bases. CDR3 coding DNA: TGTGCCAGCAGCTTCGCAGGGTTGATCGGGGAGCTGTTTTTT. Amino acids: CASSFAGLIGELFF.